This T cell receptor beta chain was captured in a study of blood T cell repertoires in COVID-19. Looking at the study overall: Samples representing acute and convalescent COVID-19 were sourced from the United States, Italy and Spain. The cDNA or gDNA used as material had been derived from T cells, B-cell-depleted T cells, or PBMCs.

The authors' processing: Amplification of reference gene primers was used by the study to estimate nucleated cell counts. Only in-frame clones appear in the TCRdb table, and some are missing; sequencing was by immunoSEQ multiplex PCR. V and J calls and clone size come straight from that table; D and trimming were deduced from the DNA. Of approximately 27,000 clones listed, 94% are singletons. The CDR3 covers 15 residues. The germline gives CDR1 SGDLS, CDR2 YYNGEE. The V and J ends lost 4 bases and 10 bases, in that order; junction bases with no gene match: 9. The receptor was derived from a human donor with active COVID-19. The donor label of this sample is uncertain. Sequenced material: peripheral blood. The chain uses TRBV9 and TRBJ2-1, with TRBD2 matching over 12 bases. The CDR3 bases are TGTGCCAGCAGCTCAGCGACTAGCGGGAGTCGCGAGCAGTTCTTC. Translation: CASSSATSGSREQFF. Variable domain in full (rest from reference TRBV9 and TRBJ2-1): DSGVTQTPKHLITATGQRVTLRCSPRSGDLSVYWYQQSLDQGLQFLIQYYNGEERAKGNILERFSAQQFPDLHSELNLSSLELGDSALYFCASSSATSGSREQFFGPGTRLTVL.